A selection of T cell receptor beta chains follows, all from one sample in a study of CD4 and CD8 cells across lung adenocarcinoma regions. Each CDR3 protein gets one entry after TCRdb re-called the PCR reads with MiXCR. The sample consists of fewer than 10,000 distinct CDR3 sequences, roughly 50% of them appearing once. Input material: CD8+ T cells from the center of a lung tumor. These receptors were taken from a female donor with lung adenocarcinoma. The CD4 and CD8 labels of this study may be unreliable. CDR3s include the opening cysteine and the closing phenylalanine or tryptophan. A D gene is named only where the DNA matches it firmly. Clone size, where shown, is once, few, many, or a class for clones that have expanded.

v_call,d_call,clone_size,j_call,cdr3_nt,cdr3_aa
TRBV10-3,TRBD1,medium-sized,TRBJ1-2,TGTGCCATCAGTGAGCTGGTCTCTCGACAGGGGGCTCGCTACACCTTC,CAISELVSRQGARYTF
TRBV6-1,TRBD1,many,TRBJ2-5,TGTGCCAGCAGTGGGACAGGGGGTAAGCAGTACTTC,CASSGTGGKQYF
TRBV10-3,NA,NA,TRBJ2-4,TGTGCGGGGAACGGGGGACGTGACCAAGAGATTCAGTACTTC,CAGNGGRDQEIQYF
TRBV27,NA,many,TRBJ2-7,TGTGCCAGCAGTTTTCTCCCTCTCGCCGAGCAGTACTTC,CASSFLPLAEQYF
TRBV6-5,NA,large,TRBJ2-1,TGTGCCAGCAGTTACGGTGGGGCTGCGAAAAATGAGCAGTTCTTC,CASSYGGAAKNEQFF
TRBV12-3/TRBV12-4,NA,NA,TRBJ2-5,TGTGCCAGCAGTTTAGGCCCTGACCAAGATACGCAGTACTTC,CASSLGPDQDTQYF
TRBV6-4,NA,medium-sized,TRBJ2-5,TGTGCCAGCGACCCTAGGGGCAGGTACCAAGAGACCCAGTACTTC,CASDPRGRYQETQYF
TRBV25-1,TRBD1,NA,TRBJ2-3,TGTGCCAGCAGCCGACAGGGGATCGGTCGAGCAGATACGCAGTATTTT,CASSRQGIGRADTQYF
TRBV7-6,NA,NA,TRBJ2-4,TGTGCCAGCAGCTTGGGGGGGGGCGCCGCAGATACGCAGTACTTC,CASSLGGGAADTQYF
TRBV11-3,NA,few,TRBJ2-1,TGTGCCAGCAGCCCGCCGGGAAGCTCCTACAATGAGCAGTTCTTC,CASSPPGSSYNEQFF
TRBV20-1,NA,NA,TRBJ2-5,TGCAGTGCTAGAGACGGGATTGGCGAGACCCAGTACTTC,CSARDGIGETQYF
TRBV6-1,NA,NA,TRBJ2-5,TGTGCCAGCAGTGAAGGCGGGGGCTGGGAGAAGCAGTACTTC,CASSEGGGWEKQYF
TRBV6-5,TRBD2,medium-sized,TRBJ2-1,TGTGCCAGCAGTTACTCCTCGGGACTAGCGGGAGTATCCTACAATGAGCAGTTCTTC,CASSYSSGLAGVSYNEQFF
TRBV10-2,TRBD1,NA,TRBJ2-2,TGCGCCAGCAGTCAACGAGTTTTGGGACAGGGGAACACCGGGGAGCTGTTTTTT,CASSQRVLGQGNTGELFF
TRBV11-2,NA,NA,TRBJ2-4,TGTGCCAGCAGCTTGGGGGTGGGGGCTGTAGACATTCAGTATTTC,CASSLGVGAVDIQYF
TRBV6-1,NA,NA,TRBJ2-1,TGTGCCAGCAGTGAACTAACAAGCTACAATGAGCAGTTCTTC,CASSELTSYNEQFF
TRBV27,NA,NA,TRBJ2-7,TGTGCCAGCAGTTTAGACGGGGAAAGCTCCTACGAGCAGTACTTC,CASSLDGESSYEQYF